A single sample gave rise to the 30 T cell receptor beta chains below, sequenced in a study of T cell changes during pregnancy in multiple sclerosis. Profiling relied on immunoSEQ multiplex PCR, and the TCRdb table lists in-frame clones only, not all of them. The table has roughly 25,000 clones, more than 70% seen once. Here the sequenced sample was CD4+ T cells from peripheral blood mononuclear cells, taken in the first trimester of pregnancy. Receptor source: a female donor in good health, enrolled as a control in a pregnancy study.

V usage is TRBV2 and J usage is TRBJ1-5; D is unresolved. Germline V CDR1 and CDR2: SNHLY, FYNNEI. The CDR3 contains 13 residues. Trimming cost V 6 bases and J 6 bases, with 12 bases left between them. CDR3 in DNA: TGTGCCAGCAGGCCAGGAGAGGGTCAGCCCCAGCATTTT. Encoded protein: CASRPGEGQPQHF.

The chain combines TRBV29-1 with TRBJ1-2; no firm D call. The germline gives CDR1 SQVTM, CDR2 ANQGSEA. CDR3 length: 12 residues. Trimming pared 3 bases from V and 3 bases from J, leaving 8 bases between. The CDR3 DNA reads as TGCAGCGTTGACCTCCCCGACTATGGCTACACCTTC. Translation gives CSVDLPDYGYTF. The full variable domain, with the rest looked up from reference TRBV29-1 and TRBJ1-2, is SAVISQKPSRDICQRGTSLTIQCQVDSQVTMMFWYRQQPGQSLTLIATANQGSEATYESGFVIDKFPISRPNLTFSTLTVSNMSPEDSSIYLCSVDLPDYGYTFGSGTRLTVV.

The chain is built from TRBV14 and TRBJ1-1; D gene unclear. CDR3 length: 19 amino acids. V was trimmed by 4 bases and J by 0 bases, leaving 24 bases between them. The germline V gene encodes CDR1 SGHDN and CDR2 FVKESK. The CDR3 DNA is TGTGCCAGCAGCCGCATCCCCGCGGGCCCCCTCCACTTGAACACTGAAGCTTTCTTT. Translated, it gives CASSRIPAGPLHLNTEAFF. The variable domain in full, with the rest retrieved from reference TRBV14 and TRBJ1-1, is EAGVTQFPSHSVIEKGQTVTLRCDPISGHDNLYWYRRVMGKEIKFLLHFVKESKQDESGMPNNRFLAERTGGTYSTLKVQPAELEDSGVYFCASSRIPAGPLHLNTEAFFGQGTRLTVV.

The chain links TRBV5-1 to TRBJ2-1; 9 bases are shared with TRBD1. The length of the CDR3 is 17 residues. Germline-derived CDR1 and CDR2 are SGHRS and YFSETQ. J gave up 8 bases and V 2 bases, and 14 bases lay outside the gene matches. In nucleotides, the CDR3 is TGCGCCAGCAGCTTTTTTTTGCTGGGACAGGGTATATATGAGCAGTTCTTC. Translating it yields CASSFFLLGQGIYEQFF. The whole variable domain, remainder taken from reference TRBV5-1 and TRBJ2-1, is KAGVTQTPRYLIKTRGQQVTLSCSPISGHRSVSWYQQTPGQGLQFLFEYFSETQRNKGNFPGRFSGRQFSNSRSEMNVSTLELGDSALYLCASSFFLLGQGIYEQFFGPGTRLTVL.

This clone was counted once. The rearrangement uses TRBV18 and TRBJ1-5; tentative D call: TRBD1 (5 bases). Trimming left V 4 bases short and J 1 base short, with 5 bases between. CDR1 is KGHSH, CDR2 LQKENI, per germline. The CDR3 runs to 13 residues. CDR3 DNA: TGTGCCAGCTCACAGGGGAGCAATCAGCCCCAGCATTTT. Translation: CASSQGSNQPQHF. Supplemented by reference TRBV18 and TRBJ1-5, the full variable domain reads NAGVMQNPRHLVRRRGQEARLRCSPMKGHSHVYWYRQLPEEGLKFMVYLQKENIIDESGMPKERFSAEFPKEGPSILRIQQVVRGDSAAYFCASSQGSNQPQHFGDGTRLSIL.

The J gene is TRBJ1-5, the V gene TRBV10-3; tentative D call: TRBD1 (6 bases). Germline CDR1 reads ENHRY; CDR2 reads SYGVKD. V lost 2 bases and J lost 4, with 12 bases in between. This CDR3 region has 15 residues. The CDR3 coding sequence is TGTGCCATCAGTGAGGGGGGCAGGGTGAATCAGCCCCAGCATTTT. This codes for CAISEGGRVNQPQHF.

This chain joins TRBV6-5 and TRBJ2-7; a weak D match, TRBD1 (5 bases). Germline lookup yields CDR1 MNHEY and CDR2 SVGAGI. CDR3 length equals 15 residues. Trimming took off 3 bases at V and 1 base at J, with 13 bases between the two ends. In DNA form, the CDR3 reads TGTGCCAGCAGTTATTTCCGGCAGGGATCCTACGAGCAGTACTTC. Residues: CASSYFRQGSYEQYF.

V usage is TRBV9 and J usage is TRBJ2-5; D gene ambiguous. Germline CDR1 SGDLS, CDR2 YYNGEE. Trimming stripped 0 bases from V and 5 bases from J, with 8 bases between. The CDR3 length is 13 residues. CDR3: CASSVAPRETQYF. Here the CDR3 DNA reads TGTGCCAGCAGCGTAGCTCCACGGGAGACCCAGTACTTC.

The J gene is TRBJ2-7, the V gene TRBV6-1; TRBD2 matches 8 bases. The CDR3 covers 15 residues. V lost 4 bases, J lost 0 bases, and 5 bases stayed unmatched. The germline V gene encodes CDR1 MNHNS and CDR2 SASEGT. CDR3 residues: CASSVFSGDSYEQYF. CDR3 in DNA: TGTGCCAGCAGTGTATTTAGCGGGGACTCCTACGAGCAGTACTTC.

The rearrangement joins TRBV19 to TRBJ1-5; 8 bases map to TRBD1. The CDR3 is 14 residues long. Germline CDR1 and CDR2: LNHDA and SQIVND (reference sequence). V lost 3 bases, J lost 7 bases, and 5 bases stayed unmatched. The CDR3, as DNA: TGTGCCAGTAGTATCGGACAGGGAGGACAGCCCCAGCATTTT. Translating it yields CASSIGQGGQPQHF.

The chain combines TRBV2 with TRBJ1-1; 9 bases are a match to TRBD1. The CDR3 loop spans 17 amino acids. Per the germline V gene, CDR1 is SNHLY and CDR2 is FYNNEI. V was pared by 5 bases and J by 3 bases, with 13 bases of the junction left unmatched. In DNA, the CDR3 is TGTGCCAGCAGTTTTCGACTGGGACAGGGTTCCGACACTGAAGCTTTCTTT. It yields the protein CASSFRLGQGSDTEAFF.

There are a few counts of this clone. V and J are TRBV4-1 and TRBJ1-2; 8 bases are shared with TRBD1. CDR3 size: 19 residues. Germline loops: CDR1 MGHRA, CDR2 YSYEKL. The V and J ends lost 2 bases and 4 bases, in that order; junction bases with no gene match: 18. CDR3 bases: TGCGCCAGCAGCCAAACCTGGGACAGGCTCCGACCGACTCCCTATGGCTACACCTTC. Translating gives CASSQTWDRLRPTPYGYTF.

Comment on this clone: The same CDR3 also results from other DNA sequences found in this sample. The chain employs TRBV9 and TRBJ2-5; D is perhaps TRBD2 (7 bases). Trimming pared 2 bases from V and 4 bases from J, leaving 9 bases between. This CDR3 spans 13 amino acids. Germline CDR1 reads SGDLS; CDR2 reads YYNGEE. CDR3 protein: CASSVGGRETQYF. CDR3 bases: TGTGCCAGCAGCGTGGGGGGGCGAGAGACCCAGTACTTC.

The genes are TRBV5-1 and TRBJ2-5, with 9 positions matching TRBD1. Germline CDR1 and CDR2: SGHRS and YFSETQ. Trimming at V came to 5 bases and at J to 5 bases, leaving 10 bases not matched to a gene. CDR3 size: 15 residues. The DNA of the CDR3 is TGCGCCAGCAGGGCGACGGGACAGGGAGGGGAGACCCAGTACTTC. Amino acids: CASRATGQGGETQYF.

This clone occurred a few times. V and J are TRBV6-6 and TRBJ1-1, with 11 bases aligning to TRBD1. The CDR3 is 14 amino acids. The J segment lost 6 bases and the V segment lost 6 bases, leaving 6 bases of the junction unmatched. The germline gives CDR1 MNHNY, CDR2 SVGAGI (reference sequence). The CDR3 sequence is CASRGGQGAAEAFF. In DNA form, the CDR3 reads TGTGCCAGCAGGGGCGGACAGGGGGCAGCTGAAGCTTTCTTT.

Only one count was recorded for this clone. V usage is TRBV5-1 and J usage is TRBJ2-1; 12 bases line up with TRBD2. The CDR3 sequence is 17 residues long. Germline V gene data show CDR1 as SGHRS and CDR2 as YFSETQ. V was pared by 2 bases and J by 1 base, with 4 bases of the junction left unmatched. The CDR3 DNA sequence: TGCGCCAGCAGCTTCCTAGCGGGGGGGCGGTCCTACAATGAGCAGTTCTTC. Protein sequence: CASSFLAGGRSYNEQFF.

The rearrangement uses TRBV25-1 and TRBJ2-1; D is perhaps TRBD1 (6 bases). Germline-derived CDR1 and CDR2 are MGHDK and SYGVNS. With 5 bases removed from V and 4 bases from J, the gap between germline ends came to 18 bases. The CDR3 sequence is 16 residues long. CDR3 amino acids: CASSRSRDTRYNEQFF. The CDR3 region has the DNA TGTGCCAGCAGTCGCTCCCGGGACACCCGTTACAATGAGCAGTTCTTC.

The sample holds a few counts of this clone. The chain combines TRBV7-9 with TRBJ1-3, with D maybe TRBD1 (5 bases). The CDR3 runs to 16 residues. Germline lookup yields CDR1 SEHNR and CDR2 FQNEAQ (reference sequence). Trimming took off 1 base at V and 7 bases at J, with 17 bases between the two ends. CDR3 region: CASSLGRTPHPNTIYF. The CDR3 bases are TGTGCCAGCAGCTTAGGTCGGACACCCCATCCTAACACCATATATTTT.

The V gene is TRBV6-6, the J gene TRBJ2-1, with 12 bases matching TRBD2. Trimming cost V 6 bases and J 9 bases; bases outside gene matches: 9. The CDR3 consists of 15 residues. Per the germline V gene, CDR1 is MNHNY and CDR2 is SVGAGI (reference sequence). The CDR3 DNA follows: TGTGCCAGCAGCCCGACTAGCGGGAGTCTAGGTGAGCAGTTCTTC. Amino acids: CASSPTSGSLGEQFF.

This clone was seen only once. This chain joins TRBV11-3 and TRBJ1-1; D is perhaps TRBD1 (5 bases). Trimming left V 1 base short and J 6 bases short, with 12 bases between. CDR3 length: 14 residues. Germline V lookup: CDR1 SGHNT, CDR2 YENEEA. The CDR3 reads CASSLGQNAPEAFF. Written as DNA, the CDR3 is TGTGCCAGCAGCTTAGGACAGAATGCACCTGAAGCTTTCTTT.

This clone has only one observation. CDR3 sequence (DNA): TGCGCCAGCAGTGAGCCCCAGTCATGGCAGCCCCAGCATTTT. Translation: CASSEPQSWQPQHF. The V gene is TRBV10-1, the J gene TRBJ1-5; D is ambiguous. CDR1 is WNHNN, CDR2 SYGVQD, per germline (reference sequence). V shed 2 bases and J shed 7 bases, with 12 bases lying between them. This CDR3 is built from 14 residues.

The chain uses TRBV7-6 and TRBJ2-1, with D possibly TRBD2 on 6 matching bases. The CDR3 loop spans 18 amino acids. The V and J ends lost 0 bases and 3 bases respectively, with 18 bases between them. Germline lookup yields CDR1 SGHVS and CDR2 FNYEAQ. CDR3 residues: CASSLAVQQAGLYNEQFF. The CDR3 DNA sequence: TGTGCCAGCAGCTTAGCGGTCCAACAAGCGGGTCTCTACAATGAGCAGTTCTTC.

The chain employs TRBV4-1 and TRBJ1-2; 8 bases agree with TRBD1. This CDR3 has 15 residues. V lost 4 bases to trimming and J lost 8 bases; unmatched junction nucleotides: 12. CDR1 is MGHRA, CDR2 YSYEKL, per germline. The CDR3 is CASSPSYGQGGGYTF. CDR3 nucleotides: TGCGCCAGCAGCCCGTCCTACGGACAGGGAGGCGGCTACACCTTC.

The V call is TRBV19, the J call TRBJ1-1; possible D gene TRBD1, 6 bases. CDR3 size: 16 residues. The ends were cut back, 1 base at V and 1 base at J, with 13 bases in the middle. The germline V gene encodes CDR1 LNHDA and CDR2 SQIVND (reference sequence). The CDR3 nucleotides are TGTGCCAGTAGTATAGTCGGGCAGGGGCAGAACACTGAAGCTTTCTTT. It specifies CASSIVGQGQNTEAFF.

The J gene is TRBJ1-3, the V gene TRBV6-6; no firm D call. This CDR3 has 12 amino acids. The germline V gene has CDR1 MNHNY and CDR2 SVGAGI (reference sequence). Trimming shortened V by 10 bases and J by 8 bases, and 15 bases separated the two germline ends. The CDR3 reads CATRGGAHTIYF. The CDR3 coding sequence is TGTGCCACCCGCGGCGGTGCGCACACCATATATTTT.

This chain links TRBV7-9 with TRBJ2-7; TRBD2 matches at 9 bases. CDR1 and CDR2 from the germline V gene are SEHNR and FQNEAQ (reference sequence). The CDR3 contains 15 residues. V gave up 5 bases and J gave up 4 bases; unmatched junction bases: 9. CDR3 in DNA: TGTGCCAGCAGCATGGGAGCGGGAGGCCCGTACGAGCAGTACTTC. Its protein product is CASSMGAGGPYEQYF.

V gene TRBV11-2 combines with J gene TRBJ1-1, with D perhaps TRBD1 (5 bases). CDR3 length equals 14 residues. With 1 base removed from V and 5 bases from J, the gap between germline ends came to 11 bases. Germline V CDR1 and CDR2: SGHAT, FQNNGV. DNA for the CDR3: TGTGCCAGCAGCTTAGGGGGCAGGGCAACTGAAGCTTTCTTT. Protein product: CASSLGGRATEAFF.

V usage is TRBV7-8 and J usage is TRBJ1-5; a weak D match, TRBD1 (6 bases). The CDR3 covers 18 residues. V was shortened by 2 bases and J by 3 bases, with 20 bases between the two germline ends. Germline V gene sequence: CDR1 SGHVS, CDR2 FQNEAQ. CDR3 amino acids: CASSLISSGGQLNQPQHF. Written as DNA, the CDR3 is TGTGCCAGCAGCTTAATATCGTCGGGTGGACAGCTCAATCAGCCCCAGCATTTT. Full variable domain (remainder filled in from reference TRBV7-8 and TRBJ1-5): GAGVSQSPRYKVAKRGQDVALRCDPISGHVSLFWYQQALGQGPEFLTYFQNEAQLDKSGLPSDRFFAERPEGSVSTLKIQRTQQEDSAVYLCASSLISSGGQLNQPQHFGDGTRLSIL.

V is TRBV7-2 and J is TRBJ2-3; D is uncertain. Germline lookup yields CDR1 SGHTA and CDR2 FQGNSA. Trimming shortened V by 4 bases and J by 2 bases, and 4 bases separated the two germline ends. This CDR3 spans 12 amino acids. CDR3 sequence: CASSSFTDTQYF. The DNA of the CDR3 is TGTGCCAGCAGCTCGTTCACAGATACGCAGTATTTT.

The chain joins TRBV7-2 to TRBJ2-1; D is possibly TRBD2 (5 bases). CDR1 and CDR2 (germline): SGHTA, FQGNSA. CDR3 length equals 12 residues. Trimming shortened V by 5 bases and J by 9 bases, and 11 bases separated the two germline ends. In DNA, the CDR3 is TGTGCCAGCAGCCCTCCCGGAGGTGAGCAGTTCTTC. The encoded protein is CASSPPGGEQFF.